Listed here are 22 T cell receptor beta chains from one sample, sequenced in a study of blood T cell repertoires in COVID-19. TCRdb keeps only in-frame clones here, not all; method: immunoSEQ multiplex PCR. The sample lists some 90,000 clones, roughly 87% occurring once. The sequenced sample consisted of peripheral blood. The receptors shown here come from a man aged 45 to 65 with acute or convalescent COVID-19.

The V call is TRBV2, the J call TRBJ1-4; D unclear. Trimming pared 5 bases from V and 0 bases from J, leaving 4 bases between. Germline loops: CDR1 SNHLY, CDR2 FYNNEI. This CDR3 is 13 amino acids long. The CDR3, as DNA: TGTGCCAGCAGTCAGGCAACTAATGAAAAACTGTTTTTT. Amino acids: CASSQATNEKLFF. The entire variable domain, with the rest obtained from reference TRBV2 and TRBJ1-4, is as follows: EPEVTQTPSHQVTQMGQEVILRCVPISNHLYFYWYRQILGQKVEFLVSFYNNEISEKSEIFDDQFSVERPDGSNFTLKIRSTKLEDSAMYFCASSQATNEKLFFGSGTQLSVL.

The chain recombines TRBV7-9 with TRBJ1-4, with D uncertain. The CDR3 runs 15 residues. Per germline, CDR1 SEHNR and CDR2 FQNEAQ (reference sequence). V lost 6 bases to trimming and J lost 6 bases, with 17 bases between them. The CDR3 loop reads CASSRRSVGDEKLFF. CDR3 sequence (DNA): TGTGCCAGCAGTCGAAGGTCTGTTGGAGATGAAAAACTGTTTTTT.

The rearrangement uses TRBV7-9 and TRBJ2-7; D gene uncertain. In germline, CDR1 is SEHNR, CDR2 FQNEAQ (reference sequence). The CDR3 covers 14 residues. Trimming pared 2 bases from V and 3 bases from J, leaving 11 bases between. CDR3 amino acids: CASSLLPGNYEQYF. Here the CDR3 DNA reads TGTGCCAGCAGCTTACTTCCGGGTAACTACGAGCAGTACTTC.

The chain recombines TRBV6-1 with TRBJ2-3, with 10 bases aligning to TRBD2. The ends lost 1 base at V and 10 bases at J; junction bases unmatched: 11. The CDR3 has 16 residues. Germline CDR1 and CDR2: MNHNS and SASEGT. CDR3 residues: CASSEVPSGGAGSQYF. Written as DNA, the CDR3 is TGTGCCAGCAGTGAAGTCCCCAGCGGGGGGGCGGGTTCGCAGTATTTT.

The chain combines TRBV2 with TRBJ2-7, with a possible D match to TRBD2 (6 bases). Between the trimmed V and J ends, which lost 6 bases and 0 bases, there was a span of 12 bases. This CDR3 spans 14 amino acids. The germline CDR1 and CDR2 sequences are SNHLY and FYNNEI. The CDR3 protein is CASRETDYSYEQYF. CDR3 in DNA: TGTGCCAGCAGAGAAACGGACTACTCCTACGAGCAGTACTTC.

The J gene is TRBJ1-3, the V gene TRBV9, with 7 bases aligning to TRBD1. Germline lookup yields CDR1 SGDLS and CDR2 YYNGEE. Trimming at V came to 0 bases and at J to 3 bases, leaving 6 bases not matched to a gene. This CDR3 is 16 amino acids long. The CDR3 nucleotides read TGTGCCAGCAGCGTAGACGCCGGGACAGATGGAAACACCATATATTTT. It translates to CASSVDAGTDGNTIYF. Based on the CDR3 plus reference TRBV9 and TRBJ1-3, the full variable domain is DSGVTQTPKHLITATGQRVTLRCSPRSGDLSVYWYQQSLDQGLQFLIQYYNGEERAKGNILERFSAQQFPDLHSELNLSSLELGDSALYFCASSVDAGTDGNTIYFGEGSWLTVV.

The V call is TRBV7-9, the J call TRBJ1-4; possibly TRBD1 for D (5 bases). The V end lost 3 bases, the J end lost 4 bases, and 9 bases lay between the germline ends. This CDR3 comprises 14 residues. Germline lookup yields CDR1 SEHNR and CDR2 FQNEAQ (reference sequence). CDR3 sequence reads: CASSLGGINEKLFF. The CDR3 nucleotides are TGTGCCAGCAGCTTGGGGGGAATTAATGAAAAACTGTTTTTT.

In its sample, this clone was seen a few times. The V gene is TRBV5-4, the J gene TRBJ2-2; D uncertain. Between the trimmed V and J ends, which lost 4 bases and 4 bases, there was a span of 11 bases. The CDR3 sequence is 14 residues long. Germline loops: CDR1 SGHNT, CDR2 YYREEE (reference sequence). The CDR3 sequence: CASSLGRGTGELFF. DNA of the CDR3: TGTGCCAGCAGCCTAGGTCGAGGCACCGGGGAGCTGTTTTTT. Together with reference TRBV5-4 and TRBJ2-2, the CDR3 gives the full variable domain: ETGVTQSPTHLIKTRGQQVTLRCSSQSGHNTVSWYQQALGQGPQFIFQYYREEENGRGNFPPRFSGLQFPNYSSELNVNALELDDSALYLCASSLGRGTGELFFGEGSRLTVL.

This chain uses TRBV3-1 (or the pseudogene TRBV3-2) with TRBJ2-5, with TRBD2 identical over 8 bases. This CDR3 is 15 amino acids long. V was pared by 1 base and J by 3 bases, with 4 bases of the junction left unmatched. Per the germline V gene, CDR1 is LGHDT and CDR2 is YNNKEL (reference sequence). CDR3 sequence reads: CASSQAGGTKETQYF. DNA for the CDR3: TGTGCCAGCAGCCAAGCGGGGGGGACGAAAGAGACCCAGTACTTC.

The J gene is TRBJ2-1, the V gene TRBV25-1; D gene ambiguous. Trimming left V 6 bases short and J 7 bases short, with 13 bases between. The CDR3 runs to 13 residues. Germline assignment: CDR1 MGHDK and CDR2 SYGVNS. DNA of the CDR3: TGTGCCAGCAGGGTCTCGACCGGGAATGAGCAGTTCTTC. Its protein is CASRVSTGNEQFF.

V usage is TRBV5-7 and J usage is TRBJ2-6; D is possibly TRBD1 (7 bases). TRBV5-7 is labeled an ORF, and its function is uncertain. This CDR3 comprises 17 residues. V dropped 0 bases and J dropped 2 bases, with 12 bases sitting between them. The CDR3 spells CASSLVRGEAGANVLTF. For the CDR3, the DNA is TGTGCCAGCAGCTTGGTCAGGGGGGAGGCTGGGGCCAACGTCCTGACTTTC.

J is TRBJ2-7 and V is TRBV7-9; D tentatively reads TRBD1 or TRBD2 (5 bases each). Trimming cost V 7 bases and J 0 bases, with 10 bases left between them. Germline CDR1 SEHNR, CDR2 FQNEAQ (reference sequence). The CDR3 consists of 13 residues. The CDR3, as DNA: TGTGCCAGCACCAAGGGGAGCTCCTACGAGCAGTACTTC. As protein: CASTKGSSYEQYF.

V is TRBV29-1 and J is TRBJ2-2; D gene uncertain. This CDR3 is 13 amino acids long. Germline V lookup: CDR1 SQVTM, CDR2 ANQGSEA. Deletions cut 5 bases from V and 1 base from J, with 8 bases between. In nucleotides, the CDR3 is TGCAGCGTTTCAGGATTGAACACCGGGGAGCTGTTTTTT. Its translation is CSVSGLNTGELFF.

The chain combines TRBV9 with TRBJ1-2; 8 bases line up with TRBD1. The CDR3 spans 13 residues. Trimming removed 4 bases from V and 5 bases from J; junction bases left unmatched: 4. The germline V gene encodes CDR1 SGDLS and CDR2 YYNGEE. CDR3 nucleotides: TGTGCCAGCAGCTCGTGGACAGGGTATGGCTACACCTTC. It encodes CASSSWTGYGYTF.

This sequence joins TRBV21-1 and TRBJ2-1; the D segment call TRBD2 is taken from the table without a DNA check. TRBV21-1 is classified as a pseudogene. CDR3 length: 16 residues. The CDR3 DNA reads TGTGCCAGCAGTCCGGGACTAACTAGCTCCTACAATGAGCAGTTCTTC. Translating it yields CASSPGLTSSYNEQFF.

The chain employs TRBV9 and TRBJ2-1, with 9 bases lining up with TRBD1. The length of the CDR3 is 14 residues. Germline CDR1 reads SGDLS; CDR2 reads YYNGEE. The J segment lost 7 bases and the V segment lost 1 base, leaving 3 bases of the junction unmatched. The CDR3 loop is CASSVLQGANEQFF. The CDR3 DNA follows: TGTGCCAGCAGCGTATTACAGGGGGCTAATGAGCAGTTCTTC.

A remark on this clone: The identical CDR3 is also encoded by other nucleotide sequences in the sample. V gene TRBV29-1 combines with J gene TRBJ1-1, with TRBD1 matching over 8 bases. Germline V CDR1 and CDR2: SQVTM, ANQGSEA. The CDR3 contains 13 residues. The junction had 6 bases not matched to a gene; V was cut back by 7 bases and J by 2 bases. This CDR3 reads CSADRGLNTEAFF. CDR3 in DNA: TGCAGCGCCGACAGGGGACTTAACACTGAAGCTTTCTTT. Variable domain in full (rest from reference TRBV29-1 and TRBJ1-1): SAVISQKPSRDICQRGTSLTIQCQVDSQVTMMFWYRQQPGQSLTLIATANQGSEATYESGFVIDKFPISRPNLTFSTLTVSNMSPEDSSIYLCSADRGLNTEAFFGQGTRLTVV.

The rearrangement uses TRBV30 and TRBJ2-5; no clear D. Germline lookup yields CDR1 GTSNPN and CDR2 SVGIG (reference sequence). The CDR3 has 16 amino acids. The V gene lost 0 bases and the J gene lost 2 bases, with 16 bases spanning the gap. The CDR3 spells CAWSVPEALEQETQYF. CDR3 coding DNA: TGTGCCTGGAGTGTACCCGAGGCCCTTGAGCAAGAGACCCAGTACTTC.

The V and J genes are TRBV2 and TRBJ1-1; D remains unclear. Germline CDR1 and CDR2: SNHLY and FYNNEI. V shed 7 bases and J shed 6 bases, with 9 bases lying between them. CDR3 length: 11 amino acids. In DNA, the CDR3 is TGTGCCAGCAACCCATTAGCTGAAGCTTTCTTT. Its protein is CASNPLAEAFF.

V is TRBV11-2 and J is TRBJ1-6; D might be TRBD1 (6 bases). With 4 bases removed from V and 10 bases from J, the gap between germline ends came to 11 bases. This CDR3 has 13 residues. In germline, CDR1 is SGHAT, CDR2 FQNNGV. This CDR3 reads CASSSGQISPLHF. The CDR3 DNA reads TGTGCCAGCAGCTCGGGACAAATATCACCCCTCCACTTT.

J is TRBJ1-3 and V is TRBV6-5; D possibly corresponds to TRBD1 (6 bases). The CDR3 runs 16 residues. Germline values: CDR1 MNHEY, CDR2 SVGAGI. With 1 base removed from V and 0 bases from J, the gap between germline ends came to 10 bases. The CDR3 spells CASSYLTGLSGNTIYF. In DNA, the CDR3 is TGTGCCAGCAGTTACTTGACAGGCCTCTCTGGAAACACCATATATTTT.

V is TRBV7-2 and J is TRBJ2-1; 7 bases line up with TRBD1. This CDR3 comprises 12 residues. The germline gives CDR1 SGHTA, CDR2 FQGNSA. The CDR3 protein is CTRQGSYNEQFF. In nucleotides, the CDR3 is TGTACTCGACAGGGCTCCTACAATGAGCAGTTCTTC.